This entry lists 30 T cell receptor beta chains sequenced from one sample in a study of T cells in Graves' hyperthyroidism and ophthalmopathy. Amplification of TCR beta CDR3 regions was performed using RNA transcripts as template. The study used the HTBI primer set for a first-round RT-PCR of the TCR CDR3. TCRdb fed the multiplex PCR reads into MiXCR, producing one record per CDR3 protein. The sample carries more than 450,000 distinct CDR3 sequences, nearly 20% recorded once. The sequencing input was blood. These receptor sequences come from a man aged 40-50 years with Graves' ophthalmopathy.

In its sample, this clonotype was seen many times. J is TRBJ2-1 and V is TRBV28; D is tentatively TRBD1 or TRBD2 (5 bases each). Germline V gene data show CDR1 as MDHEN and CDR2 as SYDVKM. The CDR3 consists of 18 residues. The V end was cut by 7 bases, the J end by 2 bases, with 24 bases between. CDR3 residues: CASKPIWGNPGPYNEQFF. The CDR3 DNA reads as TGTGCCAGCAAACCAATTTGGGGGAACCCCGGACCCTACAATGAGCAGTTCTTC.

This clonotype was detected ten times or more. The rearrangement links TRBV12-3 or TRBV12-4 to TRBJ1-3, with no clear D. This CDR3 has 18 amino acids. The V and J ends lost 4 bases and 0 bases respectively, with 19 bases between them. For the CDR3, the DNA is TGTGCCAGCAGTTCCCTGCCCCGAATGGGGATCTCTGGAAACACCATATATTTT. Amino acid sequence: CASSSLPRMGISGNTIYF.

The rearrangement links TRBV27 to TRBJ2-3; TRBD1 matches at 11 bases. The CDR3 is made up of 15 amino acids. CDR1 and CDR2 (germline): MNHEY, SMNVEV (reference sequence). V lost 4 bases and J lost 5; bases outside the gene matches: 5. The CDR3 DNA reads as TGTGCCAGCAGTTCAGCGGGACAGGGGGGAGATACGCAGTATTTT. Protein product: CASSSAGQGGDTQYF.

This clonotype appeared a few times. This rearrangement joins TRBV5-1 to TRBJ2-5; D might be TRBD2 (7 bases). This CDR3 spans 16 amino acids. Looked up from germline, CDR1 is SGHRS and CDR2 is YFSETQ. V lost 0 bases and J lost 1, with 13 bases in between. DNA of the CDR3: TGCGCCAGCAGCTTGGCTCGGGGGGCCATCCAAGAGACCCAGTACTTC. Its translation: CASSLARGAIQETQYF.

In nucleotides, the CDR3 is TGCGCCAGCAGCAAGCCTTGGACAGATCAGTTCTTC. Translation gives CASSKPWTDQFF. The chain has TRBV5-1 and TRBJ2-1, with a tentative D call TRBD1 (6 bases). CDR3 length equals 12 residues. The germline V gene encodes CDR1 SGHRS and CDR2 YFSETQ. V dropped 4 bases and J dropped 13 bases, with 15 bases sitting between them. Full variable domain (outside the CDR3, taken from reference TRBV5-1 and TRBJ2-1): KAGVTQTPRYLIKTRGQQVTLSCSPISGHRSVSWYQQTPGQGLQFLFEYFSETQRNKGNFPGRFSGRQFSNSRSEMNVSTLELGDSALYLCASSKPWTDQFFGPGTRLTVL.

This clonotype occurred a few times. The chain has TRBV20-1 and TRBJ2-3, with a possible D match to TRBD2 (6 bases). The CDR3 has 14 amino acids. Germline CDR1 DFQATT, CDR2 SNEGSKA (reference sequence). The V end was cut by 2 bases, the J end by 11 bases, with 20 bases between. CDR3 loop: CSARLAAVGLKQYF. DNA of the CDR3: TGCAGTGCTAGATTAGCGGCCGTGGGCCTTAAGCAGTATTTT.

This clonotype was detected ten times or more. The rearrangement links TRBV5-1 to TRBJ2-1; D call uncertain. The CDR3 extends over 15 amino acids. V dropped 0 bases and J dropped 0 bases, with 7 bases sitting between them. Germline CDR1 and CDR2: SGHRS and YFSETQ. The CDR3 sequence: CASSLGDFSYNEQFF. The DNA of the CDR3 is TGCGCCAGCAGCTTGGGAGACTTCTCCTACAATGAGCAGTTCTTC.

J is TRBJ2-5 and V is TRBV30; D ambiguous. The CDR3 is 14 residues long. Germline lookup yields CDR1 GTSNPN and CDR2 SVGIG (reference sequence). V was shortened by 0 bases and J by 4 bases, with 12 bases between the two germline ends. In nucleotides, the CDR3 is TGTGCCTGGAGTGTACTTAGCCCCGGAGAGACCCAGTACTTC. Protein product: CAWSVLSPGETQYF.

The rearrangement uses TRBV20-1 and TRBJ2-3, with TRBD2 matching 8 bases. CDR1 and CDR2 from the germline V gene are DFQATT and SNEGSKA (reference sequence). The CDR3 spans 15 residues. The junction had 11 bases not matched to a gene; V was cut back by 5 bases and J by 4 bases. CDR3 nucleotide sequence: TGCAGTGCTGACGCCCCTAGCGGGTCTTCAGATACGCAGTATTTT. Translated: CSADAPSGSSDTQYF.

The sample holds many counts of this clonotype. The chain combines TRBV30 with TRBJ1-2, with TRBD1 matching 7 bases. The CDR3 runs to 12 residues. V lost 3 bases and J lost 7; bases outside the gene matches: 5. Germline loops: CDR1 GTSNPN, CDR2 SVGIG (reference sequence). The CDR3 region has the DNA TGTGCCTGGAGCGGACAGGCAAGTGGCTACACCTTC. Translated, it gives CAWSGQASGYTF.

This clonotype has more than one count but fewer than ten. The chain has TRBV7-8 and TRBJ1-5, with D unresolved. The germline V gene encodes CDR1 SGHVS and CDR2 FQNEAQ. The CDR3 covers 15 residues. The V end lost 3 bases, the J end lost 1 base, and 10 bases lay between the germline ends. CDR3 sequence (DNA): TGTGCCAGCAGCTTTTTAACCGGAAGCAATCAGCCCCAGCATTTT. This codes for CASSFLTGSNQPQHF.

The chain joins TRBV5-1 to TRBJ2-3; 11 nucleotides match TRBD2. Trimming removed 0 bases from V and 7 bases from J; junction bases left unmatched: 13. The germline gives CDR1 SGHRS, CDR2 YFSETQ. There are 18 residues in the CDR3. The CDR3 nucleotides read TGCGCCAGCAGCTTGGGAACCCCTCTAGCGGGGGGATTGAATACGCAGTATTTT. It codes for CASSLGTPLAGGLNTQYF.

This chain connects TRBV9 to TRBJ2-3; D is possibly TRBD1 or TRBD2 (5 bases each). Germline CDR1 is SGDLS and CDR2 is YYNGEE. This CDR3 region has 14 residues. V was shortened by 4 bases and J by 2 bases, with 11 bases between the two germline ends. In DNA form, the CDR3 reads TGTGCCAGCAGCAGGGGAGATGTCACAGATACGCAGTATTTT. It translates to CASSRGDVTDTQYF.

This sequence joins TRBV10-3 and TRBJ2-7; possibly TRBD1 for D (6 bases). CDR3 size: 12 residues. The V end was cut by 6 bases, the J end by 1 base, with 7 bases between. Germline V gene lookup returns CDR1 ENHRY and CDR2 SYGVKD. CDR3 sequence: CAIRGQSYEQYF. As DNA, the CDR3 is TGTGCCATCAGGGGACAATCCTACGAGCAGTACTTC.

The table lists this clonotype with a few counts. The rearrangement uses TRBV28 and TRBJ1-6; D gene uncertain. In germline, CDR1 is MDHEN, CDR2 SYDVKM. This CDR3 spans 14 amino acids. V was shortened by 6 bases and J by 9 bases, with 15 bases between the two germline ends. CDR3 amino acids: CASRGYGERSPLHF. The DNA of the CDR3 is TGTGCCAGCAGGGGTTACGGGGAGCGTTCACCCCTCCACTTT. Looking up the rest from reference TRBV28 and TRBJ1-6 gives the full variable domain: DVKVTQSSRYLVKRTGEKVFLECVQDMDHENMFWYRQDPGLGLRLIYFSYDVKMKEKGDIPEGYSVSREKKERFSLILESASTNQTSMYLCASRGYGERSPLHFGNGTRLTVT.

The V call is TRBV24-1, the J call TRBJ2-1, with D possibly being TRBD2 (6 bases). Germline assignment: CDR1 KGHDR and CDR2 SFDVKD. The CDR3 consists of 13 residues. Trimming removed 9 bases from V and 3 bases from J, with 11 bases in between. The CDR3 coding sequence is TGTGCCACCGCGGGGCATGACTACAATGAGCAGTTCTTC. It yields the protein CATAGHDYNEQFF.

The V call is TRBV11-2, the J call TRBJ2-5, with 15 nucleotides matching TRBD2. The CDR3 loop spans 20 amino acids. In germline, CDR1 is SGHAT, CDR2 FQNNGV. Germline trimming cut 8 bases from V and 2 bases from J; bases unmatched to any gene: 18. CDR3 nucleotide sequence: TGTGCCAGCGGATACCCCCCTACCGGGACTAGCGGGGGGACACAAGAGACCCAGTACTTC. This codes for CASGYPPTGTSGGTQETQYF.

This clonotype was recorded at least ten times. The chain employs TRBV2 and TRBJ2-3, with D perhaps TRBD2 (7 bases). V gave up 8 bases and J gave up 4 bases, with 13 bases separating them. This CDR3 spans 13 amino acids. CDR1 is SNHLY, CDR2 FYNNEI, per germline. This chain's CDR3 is CASAMGGPDTQYF. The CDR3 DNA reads TGTGCCAGCGCGATGGGGGGGCCAGATACGCAGTATTTT.

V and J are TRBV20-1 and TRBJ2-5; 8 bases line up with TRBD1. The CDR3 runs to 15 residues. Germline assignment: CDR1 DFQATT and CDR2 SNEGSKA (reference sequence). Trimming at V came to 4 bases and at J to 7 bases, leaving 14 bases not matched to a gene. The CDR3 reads CSATPGQVNDGTQYF. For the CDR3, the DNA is TGCAGTGCTACCCCGGGACAGGTCAATGATGGGACCCAGTACTTC.

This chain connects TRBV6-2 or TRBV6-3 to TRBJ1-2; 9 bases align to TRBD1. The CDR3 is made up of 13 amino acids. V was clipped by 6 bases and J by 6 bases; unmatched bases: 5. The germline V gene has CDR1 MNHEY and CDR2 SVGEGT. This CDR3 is CASRFGQGNGYTF. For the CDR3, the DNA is TGTGCCAGCAGATTTGGACAGGGGAATGGCTACACCTTC.

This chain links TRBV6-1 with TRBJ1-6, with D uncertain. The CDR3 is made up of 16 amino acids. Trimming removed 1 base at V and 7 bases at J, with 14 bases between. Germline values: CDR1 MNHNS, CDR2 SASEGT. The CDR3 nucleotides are TGTGCCAGCAGTGAAGAGGGAGTCGTTTCAAATTCACCCCTCCACTTT. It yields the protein CASSEEGVVSNSPLHF.

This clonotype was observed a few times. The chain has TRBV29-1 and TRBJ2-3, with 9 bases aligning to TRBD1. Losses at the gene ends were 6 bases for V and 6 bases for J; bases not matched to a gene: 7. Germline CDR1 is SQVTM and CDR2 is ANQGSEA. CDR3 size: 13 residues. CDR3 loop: CSVWDRAADTQYF. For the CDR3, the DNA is TGCAGCGTCTGGGACAGGGCTGCGGATACGCAGTATTTT.

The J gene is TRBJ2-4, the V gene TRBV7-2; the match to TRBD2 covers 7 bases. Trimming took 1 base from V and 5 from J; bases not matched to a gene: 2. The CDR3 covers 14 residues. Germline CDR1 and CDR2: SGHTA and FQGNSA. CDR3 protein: CASSLGTSENIQYF. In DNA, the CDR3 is TGTGCCAGCAGCTTAGGGACTAGTGAAAACATTCAGTACTTC.

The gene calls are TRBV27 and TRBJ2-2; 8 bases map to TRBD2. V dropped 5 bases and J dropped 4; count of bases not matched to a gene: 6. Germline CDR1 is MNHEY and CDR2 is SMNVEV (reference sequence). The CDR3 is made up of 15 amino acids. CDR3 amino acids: CASSGLAGVTGELFF. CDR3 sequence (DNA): TGTGCCAGCAGTGGACTAGCCGGCGTCACCGGGGAGCTGTTTTTT.

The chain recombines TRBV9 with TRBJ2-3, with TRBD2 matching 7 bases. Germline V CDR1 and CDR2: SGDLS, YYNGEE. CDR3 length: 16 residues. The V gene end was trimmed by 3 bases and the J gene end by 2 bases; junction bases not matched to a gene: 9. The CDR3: CASSEREGINTDTQYF. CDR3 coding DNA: TGTGCCAGCAGCGAGAGGGAGGGGATCAACACAGATACGCAGTATTTT.

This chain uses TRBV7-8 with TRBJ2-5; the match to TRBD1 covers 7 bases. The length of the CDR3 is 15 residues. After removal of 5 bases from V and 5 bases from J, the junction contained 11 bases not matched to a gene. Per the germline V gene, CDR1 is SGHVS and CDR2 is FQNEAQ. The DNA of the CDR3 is TGTGCCAGCAGCACGGTGACAGGGATGGGGGAGACCCAGTACTTC. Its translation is CASSTVTGMGETQYF. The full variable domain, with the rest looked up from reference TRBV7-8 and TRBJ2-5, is GAGVSQSPRYKVAKRGQDVALRCDPISGHVSLFWYQQALGQGPEFLTYFQNEAQLDKSGLPSDRFFAERPEGSVSTLKIQRTQQEDSAVYLCASSTVTGMGETQYFGPGTRLLVL.

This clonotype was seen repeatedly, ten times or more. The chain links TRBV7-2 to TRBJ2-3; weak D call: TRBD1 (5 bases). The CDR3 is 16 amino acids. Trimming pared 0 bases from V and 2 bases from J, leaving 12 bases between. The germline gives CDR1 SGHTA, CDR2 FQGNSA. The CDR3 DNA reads TGTGCCAGCAGCTTAGCCCTAGGGGCTCACACAGATACGCAGTATTTT. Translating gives CASSLALGAHTDTQYF.

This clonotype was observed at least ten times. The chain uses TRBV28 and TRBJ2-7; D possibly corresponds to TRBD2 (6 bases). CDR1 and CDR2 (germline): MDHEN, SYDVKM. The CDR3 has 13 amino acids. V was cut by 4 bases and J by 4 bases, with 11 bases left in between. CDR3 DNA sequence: TGTGCCAGCAGTTCCGCGGGATCGTACGAGCAGTACTTC. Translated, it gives CASSSAGSYEQYF.

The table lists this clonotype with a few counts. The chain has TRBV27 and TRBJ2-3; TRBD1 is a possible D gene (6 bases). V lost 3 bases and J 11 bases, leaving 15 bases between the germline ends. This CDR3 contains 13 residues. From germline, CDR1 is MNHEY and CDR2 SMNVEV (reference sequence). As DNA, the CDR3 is TGTGCCAGCAGTTTTGGTGTGGGGGACATGCAGTATTTT. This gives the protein CASSFGVGDMQYF.

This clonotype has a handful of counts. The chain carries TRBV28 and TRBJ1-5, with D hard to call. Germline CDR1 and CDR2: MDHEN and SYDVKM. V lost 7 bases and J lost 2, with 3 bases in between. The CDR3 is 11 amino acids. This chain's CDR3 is CASNGNQPQHF. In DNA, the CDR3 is TGTGCCAGCAACGGCAATCAGCCCCAGCATTTT.